These 2 T cell receptor beta chains were all obtained from the same sample, sequenced in a study of post-analysis software for immune sequencing data. Incorporated into the TCR beta cDNA libraries were unique molecular identifiers, which served to reduce PCR and sequencing biases. TCRdb processed the PCR reads anew with MiXCR; each CDR3 protein has one entry. The table has about 800,000 distinct CDR3 sequences, around 27% seen once. Antigens for these TCRs are unknown. Overall study findings and caveats: Roughly 5 TRBV segments occurring more often in patients than controls included TRBV5-6, TRBV5-1 and TRBV20-1.

The sample consisted of blood. Source of these receptors: a girl between 10 and 17 years old with multiple sclerosis.

This chain uses TRBV29-1 with TRBJ2-2; D is unclear. Germline CDR1 and CDR2: SQVTM and ANQGSEA. Trimming left V 7 bases short and J 5 bases short, with 14 bases between. This CDR3 comprises 13 residues. The CDR3 here is CSATVGRTGELFF. DNA of the CDR3: TGCAGCGCCACGGTTGGCCGAACCGGGGAGCTGTTTTTT.

This clonotype was seen a few times. CDR3 residues: CAISETSPAYEQYF. In nucleotides, the CDR3 is TGTGCCATCAGTGAGACTTCACCGGCCTACGAGCAGTACTTC. The V call is TRBV10-3, the J call TRBJ2-7; D remains unclear. The germline V gene has CDR1 ENHRY and CDR2 SYGVKD. V dropped 2 bases and J dropped 2 bases, with 10 bases sitting between them. This CDR3 comprises 14 residues.